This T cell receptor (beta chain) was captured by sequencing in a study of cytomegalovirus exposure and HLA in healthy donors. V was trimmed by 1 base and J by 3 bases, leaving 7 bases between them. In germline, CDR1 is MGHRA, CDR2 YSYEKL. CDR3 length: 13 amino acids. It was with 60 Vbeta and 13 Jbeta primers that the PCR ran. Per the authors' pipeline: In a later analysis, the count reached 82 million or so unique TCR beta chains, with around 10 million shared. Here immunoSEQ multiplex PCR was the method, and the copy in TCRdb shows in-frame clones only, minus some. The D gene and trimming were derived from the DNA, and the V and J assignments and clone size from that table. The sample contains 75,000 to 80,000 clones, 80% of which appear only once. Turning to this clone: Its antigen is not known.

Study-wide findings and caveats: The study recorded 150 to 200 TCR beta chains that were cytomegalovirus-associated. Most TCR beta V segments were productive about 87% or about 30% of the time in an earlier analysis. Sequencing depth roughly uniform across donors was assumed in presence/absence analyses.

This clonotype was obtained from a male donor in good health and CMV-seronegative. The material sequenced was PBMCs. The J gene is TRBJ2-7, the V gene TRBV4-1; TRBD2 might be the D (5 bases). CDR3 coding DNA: TGCGCCAGCAGCCAAGGGACTTTCTACGAGCAGTACTTC. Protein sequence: CASSQGTFYEQYF.